The 15 T cell receptor beta chains listed next were all sequenced from one sample in a study of shared T cell receptors in the human thymus. Assay used: immunoSEQ multiplex PCR; TCRdb lists only in-frame clones, some missing. The table records 500,000 to 750,000 clones, 88% of them present only once. This sample was also put to use in a study of human thymus T cells.

Sequences were obtained from thymocytes. Receptors originate from a boy in the first two years of life with a congenital heart defect.

The chain combines TRBV7-2 with TRBJ2-3; D perhaps matches TRBD2 (5 bases). Germline-derived CDR1 and CDR2 are SGHTA and FQGNSA. This CDR3 contains 15 residues. Trimming took off 2 bases at V and 0 bases at J, with 9 bases between the two ends. In nucleotides, the CDR3 is TGTGCCAGCAGCTTAAGAGGGTTTAGCACAGATACGCAGTATTTT. It yields the protein CASSLRGFSTDTQYF.

The gene calls are TRBV6-5 and TRBJ1-5; D remains ambiguous. The CDR3 has 13 residues. V lost 6 bases and J 1 base, leaving 7 bases between the germline ends. Per germline, CDR1 MNHEY and CDR2 SVGAGI. The CDR3 coding sequence is TGTGCCAGCAGGGTGAGGAGCAATCAGCCCCAGCATTTT. Amino acid sequence: CASRVRSNQPQHF.

This clone has just one count. J is TRBJ2-1 and V is TRBV6-4; 10 bases align to TRBD2. The CDR3 length is 16 residues. J lost 3 bases, V lost 2 bases, and 4 bases had no gene match. The germline V gene encodes CDR1 MRHNA and CDR2 SNTAGT. The CDR3 region is CASSDLAGVDYNEQFF. DNA for the CDR3: TGTGCCAGCAGTGACCTAGCGGGAGTTGACTACAATGAGCAGTTCTTC.

The chain combines TRBV6-1 with TRBJ2-1; possible D gene TRBD2, 6 bases. V was trimmed by 5 bases and J by 3 bases, leaving 8 bases between them. The CDR3 runs 13 residues. The V gene's germline CDR1 is MNHNS and CDR2 SASEGT. The DNA for the CDR3 is TGTGCCAGCAGTCGGGAGAGCTACAATGAGCAGTTCTTC. It encodes CASSRESYNEQFF.

V and J are TRBV14 and TRBJ1-2, with a tentative D call TRBD1 (5 bases). V was clipped by 0 bases and J by 2 bases, with 10 bases between them. Germline V lookup: CDR1 SGHDN, CDR2 FVKESK. This CDR3 spans 15 amino acids. The CDR3 is CASSQDVDSNYGYTF. CDR3 coding DNA: TGTGCCAGCAGCCAAGACGTCGACAGCAACTATGGCTACACCTTC.

The rearrangement joins TRBV28 to TRBJ1-3; 8 bases agree with TRBD1. CDR1 is MDHEN, CDR2 SYDVKM, per germline. The CDR3 consists of 12 residues. Unmatched junction bases numbered 7, after V lost 4 bases and J lost 14 bases. Here the CDR3 reads CASSYRGGKLYF. CDR3 coding DNA: TGTGCCAGCAGTTACAGGGGGGGGAAATTATATTTT.

The chain is built from TRBV30 and TRBJ2-7, with 9 positions matching TRBD2. Germline V gives CDR1 GTSNPN, CDR2 SVGIG (reference sequence). The V gene end was trimmed by 3 bases and the J gene end by 0 bases; junction bases not matched to a gene: 6. This CDR3 is built from 15 residues. CDR3 nucleotide sequence: TGTGCCTGGAGAAGGAAGACTAGCGGCTCCTACGAGCAGTACTTC. This gives the protein CAWRRKTSGSYEQYF. Supplemented by reference TRBV30 and TRBJ2-7, the full variable domain reads SQTIHQWPATLVQPVGSPLSLECTVEGTSNPNLYWYRQAAGRGLQLLFYSVGIGQISSEVPQNLSASRPQDRQFILSSKKLLLSDSGFYLCAWRRKTSGSYEQYFGPGTRLTVT.

The chain recombines TRBV28 with TRBJ2-7, with 10 nucleotides matching TRBD1. The CDR3 is 15 amino acids. J was trimmed by 5 bases and V by 4 bases; bases with no gene match: 8. From germline, CDR1 is MDHEN and CDR2 SYDVKM. Written as DNA, the CDR3 is TGTGCCAGCAGTTCCCGGGACAGGGGACCCCACGAGCAGTACTTC. Protein: CASSSRDRGPHEQYF.

The rearrangement joins TRBV30 to TRBJ2-1, with 7 bases matching TRBD2. Per germline, CDR1 GTSNPN and CDR2 SVGIG (reference sequence). The CDR3 loop spans 16 amino acids. The ends lost 1 base at V and 5 bases at J; junction bases unmatched: 11. CDR3 sequence: CAWSGRNRSGDNEQFF. DNA for the CDR3: TGTGCCTGGAGTGGTCGGAATCGGAGCGGGGACAATGAGCAGTTCTTC.

V is TRBV11-3 and J is TRBJ2-3; 9 bases are shared with TRBD1. V was clipped by 0 bases and J by 6 bases; unmatched bases: 10. Germline CDR1 and CDR2: SGHNT and YENEEA. The CDR3 covers 17 residues. CDR3 bases: TGTGCCAGCAGCTTAGAGATAGGACAGGGGACATGCGATACGCAGTATTTT. This encodes CASSLEIGQGTCDTQYF.

The rearrangement links TRBV7-2 to TRBJ2-5; D unclear. Germline V gives CDR1 SGHTA, CDR2 FQGNSA. The ends were cut back, 1 base at V and 2 bases at J, with 11 bases in the middle. The CDR3 spans 15 residues. The CDR3 region has the DNA TGTGCCAGCAGCTTAGGTGGGCTGTTACAAGAGACCCAGTACTTC. It translates to CASSLGGLLQETQYF.

This chain joins TRBV11-2 and TRBJ2-7, with TRBD2 identical over 16 bases. The length of the CDR3 is 16 residues. The trim removed 5 bases at V and 7 bases at J, leaving 8 bases unmatched. CDR1 is SGHAT, CDR2 FQNNGV, per germline. This CDR3 reads CASSPGTSGREREQYF. In DNA form, the CDR3 reads TGTGCCAGCAGCCCCGGGACTAGCGGGAGGGAGAGGGAGCAGTACTTC.

This sequence joins TRBV2 and TRBJ2-1, with 11 bases that match TRBD2. There are 19 residues in the CDR3. Losses at the gene ends were 1 base for V and 0 bases for J; bases not matched to a gene: 8. Germline V gene lookup returns CDR1 SNHLY and CDR2 FYNNEI. CDR3 sequence: CASSEVGTSGRSSYNEQFF. The CDR3 DNA sequence: TGTGCCAGCAGTGAAGTCGGGACTAGCGGTCGGAGCTCCTACAATGAGCAGTTCTTC.

This clone is a singleton in its sample. The CDR3 loop is CASSLGPGQSYEQYF. In nucleotides, the CDR3 is TGTGCCAGCAGTTTAGGACCGGGACAGTCCTACGAGCAGTACTTC. The V and J genes are TRBV6-1 and TRBJ2-7, with TRBD1 identical over 7 bases. The germline CDR1 and CDR2 sequences are MNHNS and SASEGT. V gave up 5 bases and J gave up 1 base; unmatched junction bases: 8. CDR3 length: 15 amino acids.

The gene calls are TRBV27 and TRBJ2-4; 8 nucleotides line up with TRBD1. CDR3 length: 16 residues. Unmatched junction bases numbered 4, after V lost 3 bases and J lost 0 bases. Germline CDR1 MNHEY, CDR2 SMNVEV (reference sequence). CDR3 sequence reads: CASSFDRGLAKNIQYF. The CDR3 nucleotides read TGTGCCAGCAGTTTCGACAGGGGACTAGCCAAAAACATTCAGTACTTC.